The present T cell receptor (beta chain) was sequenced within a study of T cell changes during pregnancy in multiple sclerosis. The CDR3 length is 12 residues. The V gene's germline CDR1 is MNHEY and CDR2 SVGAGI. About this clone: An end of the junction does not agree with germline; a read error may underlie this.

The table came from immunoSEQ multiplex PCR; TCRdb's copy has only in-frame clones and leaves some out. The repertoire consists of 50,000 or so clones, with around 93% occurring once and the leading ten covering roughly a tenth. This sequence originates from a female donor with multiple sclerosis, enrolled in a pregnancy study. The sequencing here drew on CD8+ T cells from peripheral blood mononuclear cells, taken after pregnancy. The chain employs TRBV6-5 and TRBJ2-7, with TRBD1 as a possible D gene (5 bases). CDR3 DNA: TGTGCCAGCGGGCTGACAGAAACATTACTCCATTTC. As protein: CASGLTETLLHF.